Listed below are T cell receptor beta chains from one sample, sequenced in a study of CD8 T cells in Susac syndrome. MiXCR, applied by TCRdb to the immunoSEQ multiplex PCR reads, yields one record per CDR3 protein. The data contain 55,000 to 80,000 distinct CDR3 sequences, around 93% of them singletons. Sequencing was carried out using CD4+ T cells from PBMCs. These receptors were taken from a human donor with Susac syndrome. The CDR3 runs from the conserved cysteine through the conserved F or W. A D gene is named only where the DNA matches it firmly. Clone size is not always given. Where it is, it says once, few, many or a class for expanded clones.

v_gene	d_gene	abundance	j_gene	CDR3nt	CDR3aa
TRBV5-6	TRBD1	NA	TRBJ2-2	TGTGCCAGCAGCTTGGAGACAGGGTTCGCGAACACCGGGGAGCTGTTTTTT	CASSLETGFANTGELFF
TRBV14	NA	NA	TRBJ1-1	TGTGCCAGCACCCGAGGGGCGAACACTGAAGCTTTCTTT	CASTRGANTEAFF
TRBV28	TRBD1	NA	TRBJ2-7	TGTGCCAGCAGTTCCCCGTGGGACAGGGGATACGAGCAGTACTTC	CASSSPWDRGYEQYF
TRBV18	TRBD1	NA	TRBJ2-3	TGTGCCAGCTCAGGAAGAGGTCCGGGACAGGGGTCTGAGTATTTT	CASSGRGPGQGSEYF
TRBV3-1	TRBD2	NA	TRBJ2-3	TGTGCCAGCAGCCCCGGACTAGCCACAGATACGCAGTATTTT	CASSPGLATDTQYF
TRBV7-9	NA	NA	TRBJ2-5	TGTGCCAGCAGCGGCCGATCATCCCCGGGGACCCAGTACTTC	CASSGRSSPGTQYF
TRBV24-1	NA	NA	TRBJ1-5	TGTGCCACCAGTGGAATCAGTGATAGCAATCAGCCCCAGCATTTT	CATSGISDSNQPQHF
TRBV12-3/TRBV12-4	TRBD1	NA	TRBJ2-5	TGTGCCAGCAGTCCCCACCTCGTAAGGGGGCGTGAGACCCAGTACTTC	CASSPHLVRGRETQYF
TRBV19	NA	NA	TRBJ1-2	TGTGCCAGTAGTCCCCAACAGGCCTATGGCTACACCTTC	CASSPQQAYGYTF
TRBV28	NA	few	TRBJ1-2	TGTGCCAGCAGTTTGGGGGACTATGGCTACACCTTC	CASSLGDYGYTF
TRBV19	NA	NA	TRBJ2-5	TGTGCCAGTAAAAGACAAGAGACCCAGTACTTC	CASKRQETQYF
TRBV28	NA	NA	TRBJ1-2	TGTGCCAGCAGTTTTTTGTATGGCTACACCTTC	CASSFLYGYTF
TRBV19	TRBD1	NA	TRBJ2-5	TGTGCCAGTTCAGGACAGGGGGCGGCGGAGACCCAGTACTTC	CASSGQGAAETQYF
TRBV5-1	TRBD2	NA	TRBJ2-7	TGCGCCAGCAGCCTCCGACTAGCGGGGGCCTACGAGCAGTACTTC	CASSLRLAGAYEQYF
TRBV2	TRBD2	NA	TRBJ2-5	TGTGCCAGCAGTGAGCTAGCGGGAGCCACGTCGGAGACCCAGTACTTC	CASSELAGATSETQYF
TRBV23-1	NA	NA	TRBJ2-2	TGCGCCAGCAGTCAAGGTTGGGGGCCGAACACCGGGGAGCTGTTTTTT	CASSQGWGPNTGELFF
TRBV20-1	NA	NA	TRBJ2-7	TGCAGTGCTAGGCGTGGCGGCTACGAGCAGTACTTC	CSARRGGYEQYF
TRBV7-8	TRBD2	NA	TRBJ2-2	TGTGCCAGCACCCAGGGCGGGGGGAACACCGGGGAGCTGTTTTTT	CASTQGGGNTGELFF
TRBV11-3	TRBD2	once	TRBJ2-2	TGTGCCAGCAGCTTAGTGCCCTGGGGGGGTTACGGGGAGCTGTTTTTT	CASSLVPWGGYGELFF
TRBV7-2	TRBD1	NA	TRBJ1-1	TGTGCCAGCAGCTCTACAGGGGGCAGGACTGAAGCTTTCTTT	CASSSTGGRTEAFF
TRBV12-3/TRBV12-4	TRBD2	NA	TRBJ2-3	TGTGCCAGCAGCCAAGTTCCACCGGGTAGCGGGCCAGCAGATACGCAGTATTTT	CASSQVPPGSGPADTQYF
TRBV10-3	NA	NA	TRBJ2-7	TGTGCCATCAGTCTGGGGGCGGGGGACAGGTACGAGCAGTACTTC	CAISLGAGDRYEQYF
TRBV20-1	NA	NA	TRBJ1-2	TGCAGTGCTAGATCCCCTACAGGTCACTATGGCTACACCTTC	CSARSPTGHYGYTF
TRBV2	NA	NA	TRBJ2-4	TGTGCCAGCTACTACCCAGGGGGAACTAGCGTTGCCAAAAACATTCAGTACTTC	CASYYPGGTSVAKNIQYF
TRBV30	TRBD2	NA	TRBJ2-1	TGTGCCTGGAGTTCGGGACTAGCGGGTAACAATGAGCAGTTCTTC	CAWSSGLAGNNEQFF
TRBV5-1	NA	NA	TRBJ1-4	TGCGCCAGCAGTCCCACAGGGACTAATGAAAAACTGTTTTTT	CASSPTGTNEKLFF
TRBV5-1	NA	NA	TRBJ2-4	TGCGCCAGCAGCTTGGGACCAGAAAACATTCAGTACTTC	CASSLGPENIQYF
TRBV2	TRBD2	NA	TRBJ2-3	TGTGCCAGCAGGGCACCTCGGGGGGGAAACACAGATACGCAGTATTTT	CASRAPRGGNTDTQYF
TRBV2	NA	few	TRBJ1-5	TGTGCCAGCAGTGATACCCGGAGACTCAATCAGCCCCAGCATTTT	CASSDTRRLNQPQHF
TRBV29-1	TRBD1	NA	TRBJ1-1	TGCAGCGTGCGGACAGGCGGTGAAGCTTTCTTT	CSVRTGGEAFF
TRBV20-1	NA	NA	TRBJ2-5	TGCAGTGCTAGATCTGGGGACCCCCAAGAGACCCAGTACTTC	CSARSGDPQETQYF
TRBV19	NA	NA	TRBJ1-2	TGTGCCAGTATCCGAGGCGGGGATAACTATGGCTACACCTTC	CASIRGGDNYGYTF
TRBV6-2/TRBV6-3	NA	once	TRBJ2-7	TGTGCCAGCAGTTACTCGAAGAGGGGAAATGGGTACGAGCAGTACTTC	CASSYSKRGNGYEQYF
TRBV6-5	TRBD1	NA	TRBJ2-7	TGTGCCAGCAGTTACGGGACAGGGGCATCCGAGCAGTACTTC	CASSYGTGASEQYF
TRBV20-1	NA	NA	TRBJ1-3	TGCAGTGCCGGCAGCCCCTCTGGAAACACCATATATTTT	CSAGSPSGNTIYF
TRBV6-5	TRBD2	few	TRBJ2-3	TGTGCCAGCAGTTACTCGAGGCTAGCGGCTAGCACAGATACGCAGTATTTT	CASSYSRLAASTDTQYF
TRBV6-2/TRBV6-3	NA	NA	TRBJ2-2	TGTGCCACCGGGGGAGTGGCCGGGGAGCTGTTTTTT	CATGGVAGELFF
TRBV20-1	NA	NA	TRBJ1-1	TGCAGTGCATCCCTTCTGGACACTGAAGCTTTCTTT	CSASLLDTEAFF